Listed here are 26 T cell receptor beta chains from one sample, sequenced in a study of cytomegalovirus exposure and HLA in healthy donors. Both 60 Vbeta primers and 13 Jbeta primers went into the PCR. The protocol was immunoSEQ multiplex PCR, while the TCRdb copy is restricted to in-frame clones and leaves out a portion. The table has about 190,000 clones, about 80% seen once. Sequencing was performed on PBMCs. The source of these receptors is a young woman in good health and CMV-seropositive.

For the CDR3, the DNA is TGTGCCAGTAGTTGGACAGGCCCTAATGAAAAACTGTTTTTT. It translates to CASSWTGPNEKLFF. This chain joins TRBV19 and TRBJ1-4, with 7 nucleotides matching TRBD1. The CDR3 contains 14 residues. The J segment lost 3 bases and the V segment lost 5 bases, leaving 3 bases of the junction unmatched. Germline loops: CDR1 LNHDA, CDR2 SQIVND (reference sequence).

This clone was observed a single time. One end of the junction is discordant with germline, which a read error may explain. The rearrangement uses TRBV11-1 and TRBJ2-5; 7 bases agree with TRBD2. Germline-derived CDR1 and CDR2 are SGHAT and FQDESV (reference sequence). The CDR3 is 12 residues long. The CDR3 is CASSFPRGGPHF. CDR3 DNA sequence: TGTGCCAGCAGCTTCCCCCGGGGAGGGCCCCACTTC.

The count of this clone is one. Germline is not matched at one junction end, which may reflect a read error. The chain has TRBV7-3 and TRBJ2-2; 10 bases are a match to TRBD2. Germline V CDR1 and CDR2: SGHTA, FQGTGA. The CDR3 runs to 16 residues. The CDR3 is CASSSKRGGRTRELFF. Here the CDR3 DNA reads TGTGCCAGCAGCTCCAAGCGGGGGGGCCGCACCAGGGAGCTGTTTTTT.

The J gene is TRBJ2-1, the V gene TRBV7-6; the D is unclear. CDR1 is SGHVS and CDR2 is FNYEAQ in the germline V gene. The CDR3 spans 15 residues. The V end was cut by 5 bases, the J end by 5 bases, with 16 bases between. The CDR3 loop reads CASSPVAGTHNEQFF. As DNA, the CDR3 is TGTGCCAGCAGCCCGGTGGCAGGAACACACAATGAGCAGTTCTTC.

This clone occurred a few times. The V and J genes are TRBV7-2 and TRBJ2-1; 7 bases align to TRBD1. Germline loops: CDR1 SGHTA, CDR2 FQGNSA. V was pared by 3 bases and J by 2 bases, with 4 bases of the junction left unmatched. The CDR3 totals 15 residues. CDR3 amino acids: CASSFGQATYNEQFF. The CDR3 nucleotides read TGTGCCAGCAGCTTCGGACAGGCCACCTACAATGAGCAGTTCTTC.

This rearrangement joins TRBV9 to TRBJ2-1; D is perhaps TRBD1 (6 bases). The CDR3 contains 14 residues. Trimming stripped 2 bases from V and 9 bases from J, with 15 bases between. Germline CDR1 SGDLS, CDR2 YYNGEE. CDR3 loop: CASSVELGAGEQFF. The DNA for the CDR3 is TGTGCCAGCAGCGTTGAACTGGGGGCGGGTGAGCAGTTCTTC.

The V and J genes are TRBV19 and TRBJ1-2, with D perhaps matching TRBD1 (5 bases). Trimming stripped 4 bases from V and 8 bases from J, with 11 bases between. This CDR3 has 12 amino acids. Germline V gene data show CDR1 as LNHDA and CDR2 as SQIVND (reference sequence). CDR3 in DNA: TGTGCCAGTAGTAACAGGAGGGGCGGCTACACCTTC. It specifies CASSNRRGGYTF.

As DNA, the CDR3 is TGTGCCAGCAGCCATCCCTCAGTCCATGAGCAGTTCTTC. Encoded protein: CASSHPSVHEQFF. This chain connects TRBV5-4 to TRBJ2-1; D remains unclear. Germline CDR1 and CDR2: SGHNT and YYREEE (reference sequence). V was pared by 4 bases and J by 8 bases, with 13 bases between. CDR3 length equals 13 residues.

The chain links TRBV6-5 to TRBJ1-1, with D tentatively TRBD1 (6 bases). The CDR3 covers 14 residues. Germline CDR1 reads MNHEY; CDR2 reads SVGAGI. V lost 6 bases to trimming and J lost 5 bases, with 16 bases between them. CDR3 in amino acids: CASRAGGDGTEAFF. CDR3 coding DNA: TGTGCCAGCAGGGCGGGGGGCGATGGAACTGAAGCTTTCTTT.

The chain couples TRBV19 to TRBJ2-5; 8 nucleotides line up with TRBD1. TRBJ2-7 explains the end of the DNA better; the J call may be wrong. Germline-derived CDR1 and CDR2 are LNHDA and SQIVND (reference sequence). The CDR3 length is 14 residues. For the CDR3, the DNA is TGTGCCAGTAGTACTGGCGGGACAGGCCACGAGCAGTACTTC. As protein: CASSTGGTGHEQYF.

With regard to this clone: A junction end diverges from the germline sequence, so it may reflect a read error. This sequence joins TRBV7-9 and TRBJ1-2; no reliable D call. Germline CDR1 is SEHNR and CDR2 is FQNEAQ (reference sequence). This CDR3 comprises 15 residues. CDR3 bases: TGTTCCAGCAGCTTACTATCCACTTACCGGGATGGCTACACCTTC. It specifies CSSSLLSTYRDGYTF.

V and J are TRBV19 and TRBJ2-2, with D tentatively TRBD1 (6 bases). Trimming removed 7 bases from V and 4 bases from J, with 13 bases in between. The CDR3 loop spans 14 amino acids. CDR1 and CDR2 from the germline V gene are LNHDA and SQIVND (reference sequence). The CDR3 sequence is CASKGQGSTGELFF. In nucleotides, the CDR3 is TGTGCCAGTAAAGGGCAGGGGAGCACCGGGGAGCTGTTTTTT.

This clone has a single count. The chain links TRBV28 to TRBJ1-1; TRBD1 matches at 7 bases. Trimming took 3 bases from V and 7 from J; bases not matched to a gene: 11. Germline values: CDR1 MDHEN, CDR2 SYDVKM. This CDR3 contains 15 residues. The CDR3 here is CASSFTGAEKLEAFF. CDR3 nucleotides: TGTGCCAGCAGTTTTACAGGGGCGGAGAAGCTTGAAGCTTTCTTT. Full variable domain (missing parts from reference TRBV28 and TRBJ1-1): DVKVTQSSRYLVKRTGEKVFLECVQDMDHENMFWYRQDPGLGLRLIYFSYDVKMKEKGDIPEGYSVSREKKERFSLILESASTNQTSMYLCASSFTGAEKLEAFFGQGTRLTVV.

The rearrangement joins TRBV7-9 to TRBJ2-7; 11 positions match TRBD2. This CDR3 has 15 amino acids. CDR1 SEHNR and CDR2 FQNEAQ come from the germline V gene (reference sequence). Germline trimming cut 4 bases from V and 4 bases from J; bases unmatched to any gene: 6. CDR3 region: CASSYGTSGEYEQYF. CDR3 nucleotide sequence: TGTGCCAGCAGCTATGGGACTAGCGGCGAATACGAGCAGTACTTC.

This clone occurred once. V and J are TRBV11-1 and TRBJ1-1; D call uncertain. Looked up from germline, CDR1 is SGHAT and CDR2 is FQDESV (reference sequence). The CDR3 length is 14 residues. The V end was cut by 1 base, the J end by 8 bases, with 14 bases between. The CDR3, as DNA: TGTGCCAGCAGCTTAGTTTCCCACTTGCCGGAAGCTTTCTTT. Translation gives CASSLVSHLPEAFF.

A single count supports this clone. The chain links TRBV5-1 to TRBJ2-5, with D perhaps TRBD2 (5 bases). CDR1 SGHRS and CDR2 YFSETQ come from the germline V gene. Deletions cut 5 bases from V and 5 bases from J, with 16 bases between. The CDR3 has 14 amino acids. CDR3 coding DNA: TGCGCCAGCAGTGACGGTCGGGGTGGGGAGACCCAGTACTTC. Its translation: CASSDGRGGETQYF. The complete variable domain, with remaining parts taken from reference TRBV5-1 and TRBJ2-5, reads KAGVTQTPRYLIKTRGQQVTLSCSPISGHRSVSWYQQTPGQGLQFLFEYFSETQRNKGNFPGRFSGRQFSNSRSEMNVSTLELGDSALYLCASSDGRGGETQYFGPGTRLLVL.

CDR3 amino acids: CASSVGDRGRNTEAFF. The CDR3 nucleotides are TGTGCCAGCAGCGTAGGGGACAGGGGAAGGAACACTGAAGCTTTCTTT. The gene calls are TRBV9 and TRBJ1-1; 10 bases align to TRBD1. CDR1 SGDLS and CDR2 YYNGEE come from the germline V gene. Trimming at V came to 0 bases and at J to 1 base, leaving 3 bases not matched to a gene. The CDR3 runs to 16 residues.

The chain links TRBV5-5 to TRBJ2-7, with D perhaps TRBD2 (5 bases). CDR3 length: 15 residues. With 0 bases removed from V and 0 bases from J, the gap between germline ends came to 10 bases. Germline-derived CDR1 and CDR2 are SGHKS and YYEKEE (reference sequence). The DNA for the CDR3 is TGTGCCAGCAGCTTGGGACCGGGGAGCTCCTACGAGCAGTACGTC. This codes for CASSLGPGSSYEQYV.

J is TRBJ1-2 and V is TRBV6-5; 7 positions agree with TRBD1. CDR3 length equals 13 residues. Trimming at V came to 5 bases and at J to 10 bases, leaving 10 bases not matched to a gene. Looked up from germline, CDR1 is MNHEY and CDR2 is SVGAGI. The DNA for the CDR3 is TGTGCCAGCAGTGACCGGGACAGAAGAGCCTACACCTTC. Its translation is CASSDRDRRAYTF.

V gene TRBV5-1 combines with J gene TRBJ2-6, with 10 bases identical to TRBD1. In germline, CDR1 is SGHRS, CDR2 YFSETQ. The CDR3 loop spans 18 amino acids. V shed 2 bases, J shed 2 bases, and the junction held 7 bases outside the gene matches. CDR3 loop: CASSFSDRGLAGANVLTF. As DNA, the CDR3 is TGCGCCAGCAGCTTTTCTGACAGGGGGCTTGCTGGGGCCAACGTCCTGACTTTC.

Notes on this clone: A junction boundary mismatches the germline segment, possibly from a read error. The chain carries TRBV7-7 and TRBJ2-2; 9 bases align to TRBD2. CDR3 length: 16 amino acids. Germline CDR1 reads SSHAT; CDR2 reads FNYEAQ (reference sequence). The CDR3 bases are TGTGCTAGCAGCTCGGCGGGGGGGCTGAACACCGGGGAGCTGTTTTTT. It is translated as CASSSAGGLNTGELFF.

This CDR3 reads CASSPQGVVYNEQFF. CDR3 nucleotide sequence: TGTGCCAGCAGCCCGCAGGGGGTTGTTTACAATGAGCAGTTCTTC. This chain links TRBV7-3 with TRBJ2-1; 7 nucleotides align to TRBD1. This CDR3 spans 15 amino acids. J lost 4 bases, V lost 5 bases, and 8 bases had no gene match. CDR1 and CDR2 from the germline V gene are SGHTA and FQGTGA.

To note about this clone: Relative to the germline gene, one junction end is altered; a read error may explain this. This chain links TRBV2 with TRBJ1-1; no reliable D call. This CDR3 contains 14 residues. Germline loops: CDR1 SNHLY, CDR2 FYNNEI. In nucleotides, the CDR3 is TGTGCCAGCTGTGAGGCTGGGCCGTACACTGAAGCTTTCTTT. It yields the protein CASCEAGPYTEAFF.

This clone was seen once. The V gene is TRBV5-1, the J gene TRBJ1-2; 9 bases agree with TRBD1. CDR1 SGHRS and CDR2 YFSETQ come from the germline V gene. The CDR3 extends over 14 amino acids. V was clipped by 3 bases and J by 8 bases; unmatched bases: 8. CDR3 amino acids: CASSSTTGGLGYTF. The DNA for the CDR3 is TGCGCCAGCAGCTCGACTACAGGGGGCTTGGGCTACACCTTC.

This clone was observed a handful of times. The rearrangement uses TRBV10-1 and TRBJ2-1; 11 nucleotides align to TRBD2. Germline CDR1 reads WNHNN; CDR2 reads SYGVQD (reference sequence). V dropped 2 bases and J dropped 3; count of bases not matched to a gene: 3. The CDR3 runs to 16 residues. The CDR3 region is CASSELAGGFYNEQFF. The CDR3 DNA reads as TGCGCCAGCAGTGAGCTAGCGGGAGGCTTCTACAATGAGCAGTTCTTC.

The genes are TRBV7-9 and TRBJ1-2, with TRBD1 matching 7 bases. V shed 1 base, J shed 5 bases, and the junction held 10 bases outside the gene matches. Per germline, CDR1 SEHNR and CDR2 FQNEAQ (reference sequence). This CDR3 is built from 16 residues. CDR3: CASSLVIGTAIYGYTF. The CDR3 DNA reads TGTGCCAGCAGCTTAGTGATCGGGACAGCAATTTATGGCTACACCTTC. Looking up the rest from reference TRBV7-9 and TRBJ1-2 gives the full variable domain: DTGVSQNPRHKITKRGQNVTFRCDPISEHNRLYWYRQTLGQGPEFLTYFQNEAQLEKSRLLSDRFSAERPKGSFSTLEIQRTEQGDSAMYLCASSLVIGTAIYGYTFGSGTRLTVV.